This T cell receptor (beta chain) was recovered during a study of CD8+CD57+ T cells in acquired aplastic anemia. Study context: CD4+ cell libraries from healthy donors averaged about 10 million reads. General study results and limits: Around 29 CD8+ CDR3 sequences were shared between patients and controls.

CDR3 and TCR beta VDJ profiling relied on a genomic DNA template. Using its own MiXCR run on the reads, TCRdb lists one record per CDR3 protein. The data hold around 180,000 distinct CDR3 sequences, with 63% observed a single time. Per germline, CDR1 LNHDA and CDR2 SQIVND (reference sequence). Trimming took off 6 bases at V and 3 bases at J, with 13 bases between the two ends. The CDR3 extends over 14 amino acids. For this clonotype: What it binds is not known.

The material sequenced was sorted CD4+, CD8+, or CD8+CD57+ T cells (not recorded which) from PBMCs. The clonotype comes from a human donor in good health. This sequence joins TRBV19 and TRBJ2-3, with D possibly being TRBD1 (5 bases). The CDR3 bases are TGTGCCAGTAGGGGATGGGGCAAAACAGATACGCAGTATTTT. The encoded protein is CASRGWGKTDTQYF. Filled out from reference TRBV19 and TRBJ2-3, the complete variable domain reads DGGITQSPKYLFRKEGQNVTLSCEQNLNHDAMYWYRQDPGQGLRLIYYSQIVNDFQKGDIAEGYSVSREKKESFPLTVTSAQKNPTAFYLCASRGWGKTDTQYFGPGTRLTVL.